A selection of T cell receptor beta chains follows, all from one sample in a study of T cells after yellow fever vaccination. TCRdb analysed the 5' RACE reads with MiXCR anew, one entry per CDR3 protein. The table has hundreds of thousands of distinct CDR3 sequences, under 14% seen once. Here the sequenced sample was PBMCs, taken on the day of the first yellow fever vaccination. The source is a man younger than 35 who received the YFV17D yellow fever vaccine. CDR3s include the opening cysteine and the closing phenylalanine or tryptophan. The D gene is left open where the match is weak. Clone size is given for some rows only: seen once, a few or many times, or a class if the clone is expanded.

clone_size: .; j_call: TRBJ2-1; v_call: TRBV10-2; d_call: TRBD2; cdr3_nt: TGCGCCAGTCTAGCGGGGGGCTTAGGTGAGCAGTTCTTC; cdr3_aa: CASLAGGLGEQFF
clone_size: .; j_call: TRBJ2-6; v_call: TRBV4-3; d_call: .; cdr3_nt: TGCGCCAGCAGCCAAGAGGATCGCTGGGGGGCCAACGTCCTGACTTTC; cdr3_aa: CASSQEDRWGANVLTF
clone_size: few; j_call: TRBJ2-4; v_call: TRBV5-1; d_call: .; cdr3_nt: TGCGCCAGCAGCGGTGGGGGGGCCTGGTACTTC; cdr3_aa: CASSGGGAWYF
clone_size: .; j_call: TRBJ2-4; v_call: TRBV11-2; d_call: .; cdr3_nt: TGTGCCAGCAGCTTCAGTCCCCAGGGAGCGAACATTCAGTACTTC; cdr3_aa: CASSFSPQGANIQYF
clone_size: many; j_call: TRBJ2-1; v_call: TRBV9; d_call: TRBD2; cdr3_nt: TGTGCCAGCAGCGTAGTCCCCTTACTAGCGGGGACATTAAGCTCCTACAATGAGCAGTTCTTC; cdr3_aa: CASSVVPLLAGTLSSYNEQFF
clone_size: few; j_call: TRBJ1-6; v_call: TRBV7-2; d_call: TRBD1; cdr3_nt: TGTGCCAGCAGCTTTACGACAGGGGTTAATTCACCCCTCCACTTT; cdr3_aa: CASSFTTGVNSPLHF
clone_size: few; j_call: TRBJ2-2; v_call: TRBV5-1; d_call: TRBD1; cdr3_nt: TGCGCCAGCAGCTTGCAAGGACAGGGGGCCGGGGAGCTGTTTTTT; cdr3_aa: CASSLQGQGAGELFF
clone_size: .; j_call: TRBJ2-5; v_call: TRBV5-6; d_call: .; cdr3_nt: TGTGCCAGTTTAAAGGGAATCAAAAAAGAGACCCAGTACTTC; cdr3_aa: CASLKGIKKETQYF
clone_size: .; j_call: TRBJ2-1; v_call: TRBV4-2; d_call: TRBD2; cdr3_nt: TGTGCCAGCAGCCAAGAGGGGACTAGCTACAATGAGCAGTTCTTC; cdr3_aa: CASSQEGTSYNEQFF
clone_size: .; j_call: TRBJ2-2; v_call: TRBV12-3/TRBV12-4; d_call: TRBD2; cdr3_nt: TGTGCCTGCATTCCCGTTTGGAGCGGGGGGGGAGGCACCGGGGAGCTGTTTTTT; cdr3_aa: CACIPVWSGGGGTGELFF
clone_size: .; j_call: TRBJ2-1; v_call: TRBV7-2; d_call: TRBD1; cdr3_nt: TGTGCCAGCAGCTCAGCGACAGGGGGCGCTTACAATGAGCAGTTCTTC; cdr3_aa: CASSSATGGAYNEQFF
clone_size: .; j_call: TRBJ1-1; v_call: TRBV12-3/TRBV12-4; d_call: .; cdr3_nt: TGTGCCAGCAGGTTGGGCACTGAAGCTTTCTTT; cdr3_aa: CASRLGTEAFF
clone_size: .; j_call: TRBJ1-2; v_call: TRBV18; d_call: .; cdr3_nt: TGTGCCAGCTCTCCCGTGGAGGTCGACTATGGCTACACCTTC; cdr3_aa: CASSPVEVDYGYTF
clone_size: .; j_call: TRBJ1-1; v_call: TRBV11-3; d_call: .; cdr3_nt: TGTGCCAGCAGCTTAGATTCTGAAGCTTTCTTT; cdr3_aa: CASSLDSEAFF
clone_size: .; j_call: TRBJ1-4; v_call: TRBV2; d_call: TRBD1; cdr3_nt: TGTGCCAGCAGTGAAGCGGGACAGAGAACTAATGAAAAACTGTTTTTT; cdr3_aa: CASSEAGQRTNEKLFF
clone_size: .; j_call: TRBJ2-7; v_call: TRBV12-3/TRBV12-4; d_call: .; cdr3_nt: TGTGCCAGCAGTTTCTACGATGTCTACGAGCAGTACTTC; cdr3_aa: CASSFYDVYEQYF
clone_size: few; j_call: TRBJ2-5; v_call: TRBV12-3/TRBV12-4; d_call: .; cdr3_nt: TGTGCCAGCAAATCAGGACGGGGCCCTCGAATGGAGACCCAGTACTTC; cdr3_aa: CASKSGRGPRMETQYF
clone_size: .; j_call: TRBJ2-1; v_call: TRBV11-3; d_call: .; cdr3_nt: TGTGCCAGCAGCTTAAGGGCCGGTAATGGGAATGAGCAGTTCTTC; cdr3_aa: CASSLRAGNGNEQFF
clone_size: .; j_call: TRBJ2-5; v_call: TRBV4-2; d_call: .; cdr3_nt: TGTGCCAGCAGCCGAGGCTCCTATTTAGAGACCCAGTACTTC; cdr3_aa: CASSRGSYLETQYF
clone_size: few; j_call: TRBJ2-2; v_call: TRBV20-1; d_call: TRBD1; cdr3_nt: TGCAGTGCTAAGCGATTTACCGGGACAGGGGCGAACACCGGGGAGCTGTTTTTT; cdr3_aa: CSAKRFTGTGANTGELFF
clone_size: .; j_call: TRBJ2-5; v_call: TRBV5-4; d_call: TRBD2; cdr3_nt: TGTGCCAGCAGCTTGGGGGGTAGCGGGGGCCAAGAGACCCAGTACTTC; cdr3_aa: CASSLGGSGGQETQYF
clone_size: .; j_call: TRBJ1-2; v_call: TRBV28; d_call: TRBD1; cdr3_nt: TGTGCCAGCAGTTTTGGTACAGGGGCCAGGGGTGGCTACACCTTC; cdr3_aa: CASSFGTGARGGYTF